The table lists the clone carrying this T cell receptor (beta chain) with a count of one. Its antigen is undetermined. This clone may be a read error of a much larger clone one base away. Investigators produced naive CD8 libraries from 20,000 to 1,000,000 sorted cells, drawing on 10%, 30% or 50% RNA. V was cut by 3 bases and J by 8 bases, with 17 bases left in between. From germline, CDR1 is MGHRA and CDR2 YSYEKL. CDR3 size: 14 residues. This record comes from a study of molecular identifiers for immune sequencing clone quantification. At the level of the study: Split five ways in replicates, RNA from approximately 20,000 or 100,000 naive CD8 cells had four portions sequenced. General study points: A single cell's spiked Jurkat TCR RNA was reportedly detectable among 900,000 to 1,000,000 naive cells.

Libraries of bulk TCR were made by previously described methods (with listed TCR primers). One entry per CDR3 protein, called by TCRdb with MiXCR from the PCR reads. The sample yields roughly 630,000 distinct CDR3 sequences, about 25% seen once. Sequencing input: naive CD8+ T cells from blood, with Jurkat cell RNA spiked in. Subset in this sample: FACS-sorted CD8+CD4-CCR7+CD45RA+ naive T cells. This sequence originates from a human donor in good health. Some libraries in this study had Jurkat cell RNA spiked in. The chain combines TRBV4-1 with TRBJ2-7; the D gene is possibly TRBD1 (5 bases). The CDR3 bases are TGCGCCAGCAGCCAGGGATGGGGCGGCGACAAGCAGTACTTC. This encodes CASSQGWGGDKQYF.